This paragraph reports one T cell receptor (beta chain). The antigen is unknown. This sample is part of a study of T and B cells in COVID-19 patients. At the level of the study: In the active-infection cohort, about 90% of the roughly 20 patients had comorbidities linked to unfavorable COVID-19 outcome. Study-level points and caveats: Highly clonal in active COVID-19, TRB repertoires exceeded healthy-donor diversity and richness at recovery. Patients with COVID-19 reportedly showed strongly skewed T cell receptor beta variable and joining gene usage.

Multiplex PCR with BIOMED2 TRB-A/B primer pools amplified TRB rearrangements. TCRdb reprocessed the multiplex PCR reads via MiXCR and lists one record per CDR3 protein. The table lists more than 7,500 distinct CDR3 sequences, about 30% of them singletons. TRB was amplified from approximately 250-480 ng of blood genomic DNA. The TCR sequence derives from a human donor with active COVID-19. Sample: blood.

The chain's CDR3 is CASSDRTGGEQYV. Written as DNA, the CDR3 is TGTGCCAGCAGTGACAGGACAGGGGGCGAGCAGTACGTC. This chain uses TRBV6-5 with TRBJ2-7; 10 nucleotides line up with TRBD1. There are 13 residues in the CDR3. CDR1 and CDR2 from the germline V gene are MNHEY and SVGAGI. Losses at the gene ends were 5 bases for V and 6 bases for J; bases not matched to a gene: 4.